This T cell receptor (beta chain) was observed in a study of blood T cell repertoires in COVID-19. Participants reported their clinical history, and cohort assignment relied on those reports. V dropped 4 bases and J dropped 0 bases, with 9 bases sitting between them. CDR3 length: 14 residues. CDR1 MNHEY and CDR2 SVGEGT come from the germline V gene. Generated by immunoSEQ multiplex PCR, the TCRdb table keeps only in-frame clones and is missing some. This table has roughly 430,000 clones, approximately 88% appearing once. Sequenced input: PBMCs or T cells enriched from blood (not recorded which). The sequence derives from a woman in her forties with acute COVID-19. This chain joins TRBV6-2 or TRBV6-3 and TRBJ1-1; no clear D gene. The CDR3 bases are TGTGCCAGCAGTTCCGCCCGGTTGAACACTGAAGCTTTCTTT. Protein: CASSSARLNTEAFF.